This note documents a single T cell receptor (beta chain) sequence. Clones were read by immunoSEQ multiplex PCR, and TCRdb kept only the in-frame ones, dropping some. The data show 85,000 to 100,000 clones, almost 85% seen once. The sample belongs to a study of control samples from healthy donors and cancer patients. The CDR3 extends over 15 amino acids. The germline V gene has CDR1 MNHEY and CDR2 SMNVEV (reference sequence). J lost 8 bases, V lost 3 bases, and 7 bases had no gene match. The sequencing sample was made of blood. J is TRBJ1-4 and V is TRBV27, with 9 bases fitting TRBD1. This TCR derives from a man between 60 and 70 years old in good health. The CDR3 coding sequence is TGTGCCAGCAGTTTCTGGGGACAGGGAAAGGAAAAACTGTTTTTT. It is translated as CASSFWGQGKEKLFF.